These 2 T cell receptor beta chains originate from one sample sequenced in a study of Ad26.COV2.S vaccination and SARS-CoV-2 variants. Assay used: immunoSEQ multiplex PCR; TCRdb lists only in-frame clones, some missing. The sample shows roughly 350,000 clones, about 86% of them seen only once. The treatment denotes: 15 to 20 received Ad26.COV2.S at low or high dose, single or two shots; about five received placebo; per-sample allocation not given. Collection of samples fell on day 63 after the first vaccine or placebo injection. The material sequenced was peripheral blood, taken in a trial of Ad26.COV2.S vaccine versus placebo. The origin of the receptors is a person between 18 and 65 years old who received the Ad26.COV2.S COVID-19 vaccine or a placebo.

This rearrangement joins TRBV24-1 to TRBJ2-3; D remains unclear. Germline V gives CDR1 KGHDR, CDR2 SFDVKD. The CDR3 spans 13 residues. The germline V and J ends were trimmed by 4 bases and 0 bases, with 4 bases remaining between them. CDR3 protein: CATSDRSTDTQYF. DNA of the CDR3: TGTGCCACCAGTGACCGAAGCACAGATACGCAGTATTTT.

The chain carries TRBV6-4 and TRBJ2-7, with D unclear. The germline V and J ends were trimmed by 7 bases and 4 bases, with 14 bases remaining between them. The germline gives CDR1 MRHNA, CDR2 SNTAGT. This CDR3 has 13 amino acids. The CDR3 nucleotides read TGTGCCAGCAAGGACCTGCCCCCTTACGAGCAGTACTTC. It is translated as CASKDLPPYEQYF.